In its sample, the clone carrying this T cell receptor (beta chain) was seen once. Its cognate antigen is unknown. Splitting of each subset's genomic DNA was done evenly across several immunoSEQ plates. Assay used: immunoSEQ multiplex PCR; TCRdb lists only in-frame clones, some missing. This repertoire shows about 2.2 million clones, about 92% found once; its top ten account for 1.5% to 2%. Naive CD8 populations comprised CD45RO-negative cells positively selected for CCR7, excluding terminally differentiated effector memory CD45RA+ cells. The data are from a study of shared clonotypes between healthy human individuals. The study, taken as a whole, reports: Generation of non-shared clonotypes was less probable than generation of clonotypes shared by all four donors.

The sequenced sample consisted of naive CD8+ T cells from PBMCs. This receptor was obtained from a man younger than 30 in good health. Some clones in this sample may be carry-over from other donors' samples.

CDR3 nucleotide sequence: TGTGCCAGCAGTTTGATCCGGGTCCGGGACAGGGTGCCTTATAGCAATCAGCCCCAGCATTTT. Amino acid sequence: CASSLIRVRDRVPYSNQPQHF. The rearrangement uses TRBV28 and TRBJ1-5, with 9 bases matching TRBD1. V was pared by 3 bases and J by 0 bases, with 18 bases of the junction left unmatched. CDR1 and CDR2 from the germline V gene are MDHEN and SYDVKM. This CDR3 region has 21 residues.